A selection of T cell receptor beta chains follows, all from one sample in a study of cytomegalovirus exposure and HLA in healthy donors. The protocol was immunoSEQ multiplex PCR, while the TCRdb copy is restricted to in-frame clones and leaves out a portion. The sample lists more than 95,000 clones, about three quarters occurring once. The sample taken for sequencing was PBMCs. The source of these receptors is a woman in her sixties or seventies in good health and CMV-seropositive. CDR3s include the opening cysteine and the closing phenylalanine or tryptophan.

J gene: TRBJ2-7
V gene: TRBV7-2
CDR3 protein: CASSQRTSGSNYEQYF

J gene: TRBJ1-1
V gene: TRBV7-3
CDR3 protein: CASSSVTGIMNTEAFF

J gene: TRBJ2-5
V gene: TRBV7-9
CDR3 protein: CASSSEQQGRETQYF

J gene: TRBJ1-6
V gene: TRBV7-2
CDR3 protein: CASTLTGGAYNSPLHF

J gene: .
V gene: TRBV7-6
CDR3 protein: CASSLEISSYEQYF

J gene: TRBJ2-1
V gene: TRBV15
CDR3 protein: CATSRDVASTGRNEQFF

J gene: TRBJ1-4
V gene: TRBV7-2
CDR3 protein: CASSLRFTDSPKFF

J gene: TRBJ1-2
V gene: TRBV7-2
CDR3 protein: CASSLNGYYGYTF

J gene: TRBJ1-2
V gene: TRBV6-5
CDR3 protein: CASSSGQGDYGYTF

J gene: TRBJ2-1
V gene: TRBV7-8
CDR3 protein: CASSTRTSGGAENEQFF

J gene: TRBJ1-1
V gene: TRBV16
CDR3 protein: CASSQTTSTEAFF

J gene: TRBJ2-2
V gene: TRBV30
CDR3 protein: CAWSVRVSGDNTGELFF

J gene: TRBJ1-3
V gene: TRBV5-1
CDR3 protein: CASSRTTGRSGNTIYF

J gene: TRBJ2-2
V gene: TRBV2
CDR3 protein: CASSRQGNTGELFF

J gene: TRBJ2-2
V gene: TRBV7-2
CDR3 protein: CASNIGGRTGELFF

J gene: TRBJ1-2
V gene: TRBV29-1
CDR3 protein: CSVGQGEIF

J gene: TRBJ2-6
V gene: TRBV19
CDR3 protein: CASSQRGQGVSGANVLTF

J gene: TRBJ1-2
V gene: TRBV28
CDR3 protein: CASSLNRQAANYGYTF

J gene: TRBJ1-4
V gene: TRBV2
CDR3 protein: CASRDTSTNEKLFF

J gene: TRBJ1-4
V gene: TRBV27
CDR3 protein: CASSFQGAGNEKLFF

J gene: TRBJ1-4
V gene: TRBV11-2
CDR3 protein: CASSLDPPTGLAEKLFF

J gene: TRBJ2-3
V gene: TRBV30
CDR3 protein: CAWTEREGPRIRDTQYF

J gene: TRBJ1-5
V gene: TRBV5-5
CDR3 protein: CASSLAGRSREPQHF

J gene: TRBJ1-4
V gene: TRBV11-2
CDR3 protein: CASSFNRGSEKLFF

J gene: TRBJ2-1
V gene: TRBV2
CDR3 protein: CASRQTGGGQFF

J gene: TRBJ2-2
V gene: TRBV6-6
CDR3 protein: CASSWEQHTGELFF

J gene: TRBJ2-3
V gene: TRBV7-2
CDR3 protein: CASSLGGGGVTTDTQYF

J gene: TRBJ2-2
V gene: TRBV19
CDR3 protein: CATHRLAGSTGELFF

J gene: TRBJ2-1
V gene: TRBV2
CDR3 protein: CASSVQAGGSNEQFF

J gene: TRBJ2-1
V gene: TRBV11-2
CDR3 protein: CASSLEGLAGAPYNEQFF

J gene: TRBJ1-1
V gene: TRBV15
CDR3 protein: CATSRATGGNTEAFF

J gene: TRBJ2-1
V gene: TRBV4-3
CDR3 protein: CASSQDWREKYHEQFF

J gene: .
V gene: TRBV2
CDR3 protein: CASIRDSSDEQYF

J gene: TRBJ2-4
V gene: TRBV5-4
CDR3 protein: CASSQGASNLAKNIQYF

J gene: TRBJ2-7
V gene: TRBV5-1
CDR3 protein: CASSSRDSSYEQYF

J gene: TRBJ2-5
V gene: TRBV19
CDR3 protein: CASKITGLVEETQYF

J gene: TRBJ2-2
V gene: TRBV5-1
CDR3 protein: CASSPMEGTGELFF

J gene: TRBJ2-1
V gene: TRBV7-9
CDR3 protein: CASSSSPRRGANYNEQFF

J gene: TRBJ1-2
V gene: TRBV5-4
CDR3 protein: CASNDRGNYGYTF

J gene: TRBJ1-2
V gene: TRBV6-6
CDR3 protein: CASSYSSGVNYGYTF

J gene: TRBJ1-1
V gene: TRBV25-1
CDR3 protein: CASSERGRDMNTEAFF

J gene: TRBJ2-1
V gene: TRBV20-1
CDR3 protein: CSAPSYNEQFF

J gene: TRBJ2-2
V gene: TRBV9
CDR3 protein: CASSPRQSWNTGELFF